The 25 T cell receptor beta chains given below trace back to one sample, sequenced in a study of blood T cell repertoires in COVID-19. Produced via immunoSEQ multiplex PCR; TCRdb's table is partial and in-frame only. The sample lists about 35,000 clones, 87% occurring once. The material sequenced was peripheral blood. These receptors were obtained from an elderly man with active COVID-19.

CDR3 nucleotide sequence: TGTGCCAGCTCACCCCCACAAGGCGGTCGTGAGCCCCAGCATTTT. It specifies CASSPPQGGREPQHF. The J gene is TRBJ1-5, the V gene TRBV18; no clear D. V gave up 3 bases and J gave up 8 bases, with 17 bases separating them. Germline V gives CDR1 KGHSH, CDR2 LQKENI. The length of the CDR3 is 15 residues.

The rearrangement links TRBV6-5 to TRBJ2-5; 10 bases line up with TRBD2. The CDR3 is made up of 16 amino acids. J lost 1 base, V lost 0 bases, and 2 bases had no gene match. CDR1 MNHEY and CDR2 SVGAGI come from the germline V gene. Written as DNA, the CDR3 is TGTGCCAGCAGTTACTCGGAGCGGGAGGGCCAAGAGACCCAGTACTTC. This translates into CASSYSEREGQETQYF.

The rearrangement joins TRBV18 to TRBJ1-2; possible D gene TRBD1, 5 bases. Looked up from germline, CDR1 is KGHSH and CDR2 is LQKENI. The length of the CDR3 is 15 residues. Trimming removed 5 bases from V and 7 bases from J, with 20 bases in between. The CDR3 DNA is TGTGCCAGCTCAGTCAATGGGGCAGCCGGCGGTGGCTACACCTTC. It codes for CASSVNGAAGGGYTF.

This clone was recorded once. The chain carries TRBV4-3 and TRBJ2-7; D perhaps matches TRBD2 (5 bases). Trimming pared 0 bases from V and 5 bases from J, leaving 20 bases between. Germline CDR1 and CDR2: LGHNA and YSLEER. The length of the CDR3 is 17 residues. The CDR3 DNA follows: TGCGCCAGCAGCCAAGATCTTACGGGATGGGCCCCACACGAGCAGTACTTC. Translating gives CASSQDLTGWAPHEQYF.

The V call is TRBV28, the J call TRBJ1-1, with a possible D match to TRBD1 (6 bases). Trimming took off 10 bases at V and 1 base at J, with 13 bases between the two ends. Germline values: CDR1 MDHEN, CDR2 SYDVKM. This CDR3 has 13 residues. The CDR3 reads CAILRGTNTEAFF. The CDR3 nucleotides are TGTGCCATCCTGAGGGGGACGAACACTGAAGCTTTCTTT.

This clone was picked up one time. V is TRBV7-8 and J is TRBJ2-3; 8 positions match TRBD2. The CDR3 runs to 16 residues. The V and J ends lost 2 bases and 3 bases, in that order; junction bases with no gene match: 7. Germline V CDR1 and CDR2: SGHVS, FQNEAQ. CDR3 in DNA: TGTGCCAGCAGCTTAAAACCCGGACTAGCTACAGATACGCAGTATTTT. This encodes CASSLKPGLATDTQYF.

CDR3 region: CASSQRRSNEQFF. CDR3 sequence (DNA): TGTGCCAGCAGCCAAAGACGGAGCAATGAGCAGTTCTTC. The chain carries TRBV3-1 (or the pseudogene TRBV3-2) and TRBJ2-1; D gene uncertain. V was clipped by 2 bases and J by 6 bases, with 8 bases between them. CDR3 length equals 13 residues. Per germline, CDR1 LGHDT and CDR2 YNNKEL (reference sequence).

The rearrangement joins TRBV11-2 to TRBJ2-4; TRBD1 is a possible D gene (6 bases). Germline V lookup: CDR1 SGHAT, CDR2 FQNNGV. The V and J ends lost 1 base and 2 bases respectively, with 12 bases between them. This CDR3 has 16 amino acids. The CDR3 spells CASSLAQGLSKNIQYF. Here the CDR3 DNA reads TGTGCCAGCAGCTTAGCGCAGGGGTTGTCCAAAAACATTCAGTACTTC.

The chain combines TRBV6-5 with TRBJ1-2; D gene uncertain. The CDR3 runs to 15 residues. Germline V gene sequence: CDR1 MNHEY, CDR2 SVGAGI. V lost 6 bases and J 4 bases, leaving 18 bases between the germline ends. CDR3 residues: CASSPLSGNFYGYTF. The CDR3 DNA reads TGTGCCAGCAGCCCACTCAGCGGGAACTTCTATGGCTACACCTTC.

This chain joins TRBV7-9 and TRBJ1-1, with D perhaps matching TRBD1 (5 bases). In germline, CDR1 is SEHNR, CDR2 FQNEAQ (reference sequence). With 1 base removed from V and 1 base from J, the gap between germline ends came to 10 bases. This CDR3 is 15 amino acids long. The CDR3 loop is CASSLGVGPNTEAFF. The DNA for the CDR3 is TGTGCCAGCAGCTTAGGTGTGGGGCCGAACACTGAAGCTTTCTTT.

The gene calls are TRBV9 and TRBJ1-1; 7 nucleotides agree with TRBD1. Germline V gene sequence: CDR1 SGDLS, CDR2 YYNGEE. This CDR3 region has 15 residues. J lost 2 bases, V lost 4 bases, and 8 bases had no gene match. CDR3 sequence: CASSLATGVNTEAFF. The CDR3 region has the DNA TGTGCCAGCAGCCTCGCCACAGGGGTAAACACTGAAGCTTTCTTT.

The genes are TRBV5-1 and TRBJ2-5, with D possibly matching TRBD2 (5 bases). The germline V gene encodes CDR1 SGHRS and CDR2 YFSETQ. Deletions cut 4 bases from V and 5 bases from J, with 18 bases between. There are 15 residues in the CDR3. The CDR3 coding sequence is TGCGCCAGCAGCGCGGACGGTTCCTCGGGGGAGACCCAGTACTTC. Translated: CASSADGSSGETQYF.

J is TRBJ2-3 and V is TRBV5-6; the D gene is possibly TRBD2 (6 bases). The CDR3 is made up of 15 amino acids. The ends were cut back, 5 bases at V and 0 bases at J, with 13 bases in the middle. CDR1 is SGHDT and CDR2 is YYEEEE in the germline V gene. The CDR3 here is CASRTGLSSTDTQYF. The CDR3 region has the DNA TGTGCCAGCAGAACGGGACTTTCTAGCACAGATACGCAGTATTTT. The complete variable domain, with remaining parts taken from reference TRBV5-6 and TRBJ2-3, reads DAGVTQSPTHLIKTRGQQVTLRCSPKSGHDTVSWYQQALGQGPQFIFQYYEEEERQRGNFPDRFSGHQFPNYSSELNVNALLLGDSALYLCASRTGLSSTDTQYFGPGTRLTVL.

This sequence joins TRBV14 and TRBJ2-2; possibly TRBD1 for D (5 bases). This CDR3 has 16 residues. Per germline, CDR1 SGHDN and CDR2 FVKESK. Trimming removed 0 bases at V and 6 bases at J, with 14 bases between. The CDR3 DNA is TGTGCCAGCAGCCAAGACTGGACACGTCTCCCCGGGGAGCTGTTTTTT. This gives the protein CASSQDWTRLPGELFF.

The CDR3 spells CASRSPGLATETQYF. The DNA for the CDR3 is TGTGCCAGCAGATCCCCGGGACTAGCAACGGAGACCCAGTACTTC. The chain joins TRBV7-2 to TRBJ2-5; 9 bases align to TRBD2. The CDR3 is 15 residues long. CDR1 and CDR2 from the germline V gene are SGHTA and FQGNSA. With V trimmed by 6 bases and J by 5 bases, 10 bases remained unmatched.

The CDR3 region has the DNA TGTGCCAGCTCGATAACCGGAGGAACGGGAGGTCTCAGCGAGCAGTACTTC. Encoded protein: CASSITGGTGGLSEQYF. The V call is TRBV18, the J call TRBJ2-7, with TRBD2 matching over 7 bases. From germline, CDR1 is KGHSH and CDR2 LQKENI. The trim removed 6 bases at V and 6 bases at J, leaving 20 bases unmatched. This CDR3 has 17 amino acids.

This chain joins TRBV27 and TRBJ2-7, with 9 bases matching TRBD1. CDR3 length: 14 amino acids. Per germline, CDR1 MNHEY and CDR2 SMNVEV (reference sequence). The trim removed 2 bases at V and 3 bases at J, leaving 2 bases unmatched. The DNA of the CDR3 is TGTGCCAGCAGTTTACCGGGACAGGGCTACGAGCAGTACTTC. It encodes CASSLPGQGYEQYF.

The chain recombines TRBV5-1 with TRBJ1-4; 10 bases match TRBD1. The junction had 2 bases not matched to a gene; V was cut back by 0 bases and J by 3 bases. CDR3 length: 16 amino acids. Germline V gives CDR1 SGHRS, CDR2 YFSETQ. CDR3 in amino acids: CASSLGDRGSNEKLFF. DNA of the CDR3: TGCGCCAGCAGCTTGGGGGACAGGGGATCTAATGAAAAACTGTTTTTT.

The chain is built from TRBV11-2 and TRBJ2-1; 7 bases are a match to TRBD2. The length of the CDR3 is 14 residues. Per the germline V gene, CDR1 is SGHAT and CDR2 is FQNNGV. The J segment lost 3 bases and the V segment lost 8 bases, leaving 7 bases of the junction unmatched. The CDR3 protein is CASSPLASYNEQFF. In nucleotides, the CDR3 is TGTGCCAGCTCCCCACTAGCGAGCTACAATGAGCAGTTCTTC. Full variable domain (remainder filled in from reference TRBV11-2 and TRBJ2-1): EAGVAQSPRYKIIEKRQSVAFWCNPISGHATLYWYQQILGQGPKLLIQFQNNGVVDDSQLPKDRFSAERLKGVDSTLKIQPAKLEDSAVYLCASSPLASYNEQFFGPGTRLTVL.

The chain has TRBV28 and TRBJ2-3; no firm D call. CDR1 MDHEN and CDR2 SYDVKM come from the germline V gene. Trimming pared 2 bases from V and 0 bases from J, leaving 9 bases between. The CDR3 covers 15 residues. The CDR3 DNA sequence: TGTGCCAGCAGTTTAGGCGGAACTAGCACAGATACGCAGTATTTT. It yields the protein CASSLGGTSTDTQYF. The full variable domain, its missing parts supplied by reference TRBV28 and TRBJ2-3, is DVKVTQSSRYLVKRTGEKVFLECVQDMDHENMFWYRQDPGLGLRLIYFSYDVKMKEKGDIPEGYSVSREKKERFSLILESASTNQTSMYLCASSLGGTSTDTQYFGPGTRLTVL.

V and J are TRBV28 and TRBJ1-2; D is undetermined. V was clipped by 1 base and J by 8 bases, with 11 bases between them. Germline V gene data show CDR1 as MDHEN and CDR2 as SYDVKM. This CDR3 has 13 amino acids. The CDR3 nucleotides are TGTGCCAGCAGTTTATCGAGTCGGTACGGCTACACCTTC. This gives the protein CASSLSSRYGYTF.

The V call is TRBV7-9, the J call TRBJ1-2, with TRBD1 matching over 11 bases. Trimming at V came to 4 bases and at J to 6 bases, leaving 1 base not matched to a gene. The germline V gene has CDR1 SEHNR and CDR2 FQNEAQ (reference sequence). The CDR3 runs 13 residues. The CDR3 here is CASSWGQGDGYTF. CDR3 coding DNA: TGTGCCAGCAGCTGGGGACAGGGGGATGGCTACACCTTC.

The chain joins TRBV2 to TRBJ2-1; the D gene is possibly TRBD2 (6 bases). From germline, CDR1 is SNHLY and CDR2 FYNNEI. V lost 1 base and J lost 4, with 17 bases in between. The CDR3 consists of 17 residues. CDR3 amino acids: CASSEGTVAAPYNEQFF. The CDR3, as DNA: TGTGCCAGCAGTGAAGGTACGGTAGCGGCACCATACAATGAGCAGTTCTTC.

This rearrangement joins TRBV20-1 to TRBJ1-6; the D gene is possibly TRBD1 (5 bases). Germline V gene lookup returns CDR1 DFQATT and CDR2 SNEGSKA (reference sequence). The CDR3 has 15 residues. With 3 bases removed from V and 7 bases from J, the gap between germline ends came to 16 bases. The CDR3 spells CSASFPAGPNSPLHF. CDR3 nucleotide sequence: TGCAGTGCTAGTTTCCCAGCAGGGCCAAATTCACCCCTCCACTTT.

This chain links TRBV4-3 with TRBJ2-3; 13 bases match TRBD2. From germline, CDR1 is LGHNA and CDR2 YSLEER. The CDR3 is made up of 20 amino acids. V shed 0 bases, J shed 0 bases, and the junction held 9 bases outside the gene matches. The CDR3 bases are TGCGCCAGCAGCCAAGATTTGGGACTAGCGGGACGGTCTAGCACAGATACGCAGTATTTT. It specifies CASSQDLGLAGRSSTDTQYF.